The 28 T cell receptor beta chains presented below share a single source sample, sequenced in a study of cytomegalovirus exposure and HLA in healthy donors. The PCR made use of 60 Vbeta and 13 Jbeta primers. Repertoires were generated with immunoSEQ multiplex PCR, while TCRdb's copy carries only in-frame clones and drops some. The sample records about 180,000 clones, 85% being singletons. Sequenced sample: PBMCs. The receptors come from a boy aged 2 to 10 in good health and CMV-seronegative.

The chain is built from TRBV28 and TRBJ1-6; 8 bases are a match to TRBD1. After removal of 7 bases from V and 9 bases from J, the junction contained 8 bases not matched to a gene. Per the germline V gene, CDR1 is MDHEN and CDR2 is SYDVKM. This CDR3 region has 14 residues. The CDR3 DNA follows: TGTGCCAGCATACACGGACAGGGCAGTTCACCCCTCCACTTT. As protein: CASIHGQGSSPLHF. Based on the CDR3 plus reference TRBV28 and TRBJ1-6, the full variable domain is DVKVTQSSRYLVKRTGEKVFLECVQDMDHENMFWYRQDPGLGLRLIYFSYDVKMKEKGDIPEGYSVSREKKERFSLILESASTNQTSMYLCASIHGQGSSPLHFGNGTRLTVT.

This chain uses TRBV19 with TRBJ2-2; TRBD1 is a possible D gene (6 bases). CDR1 and CDR2 from the germline V gene are LNHDA and SQIVND (reference sequence). Between the trimmed V and J ends, which lost 8 bases and 2 bases, there was a span of 12 bases. This CDR3 is 14 amino acids long. The CDR3 coding sequence is TGTGCCAGTTCACCGGGACACAACACCGGGGAGCTGTTTTTT. Its protein is CASSPGHNTGELFF.

This clone came up once. The junction does not match germline at one end; this may be a read error. The chain carries TRBV7-9 and TRBJ2-2; 10 bases are shared with TRBD1. The CDR3 consists of 14 residues. The germline CDR1 and CDR2 sequences are SEHNR and FQNEAQ (reference sequence). This CDR3 is CSSIDRGQVGELFF. Here the CDR3 DNA reads TGTTCCAGCATCGACAGGGGGCAGGTCGGGGAGCTGTTTTTT.

The rearrangement links TRBV6-6 to TRBJ1-1, with TRBD1 identical over 7 bases. After removal of 6 bases from V and 3 bases from J, the junction contained 13 bases not matched to a gene. The V gene's germline CDR1 is MNHNY and CDR2 SVGAGI (reference sequence). The CDR3 extends over 16 amino acids. The CDR3, as DNA: TGTGCCAGCAGCCACGACAGGGCGGGGCAGGACACTGAAGCTTTCTTT. It codes for CASSHDRAGQDTEAFF.

V usage is TRBV28 and J usage is TRBJ2-1; 14 positions agree with TRBD2. Germline CDR1 reads MDHEN; CDR2 reads SYDVKM. The CDR3 covers 17 residues. J was trimmed by 4 bases and V by 6 bases; bases with no gene match: 8. CDR3 amino acids: CASSPTSGRAFYNEQFF. CDR3 nucleotide sequence: TGTGCCAGCAGCCCGACTAGCGGGAGGGCCTTTTACAATGAGCAGTTCTTC.

The chain joins TRBV19 to TRBJ1-2; D is perhaps TRBD1 (6 bases). Trimming left V 7 bases short and J 7 bases short, with 19 bases between. CDR1 LNHDA and CDR2 SQIVND come from the germline V gene (reference sequence). The CDR3 loop spans 14 amino acids. The CDR3 sequence is CASTYLNQGFGYTF. The CDR3 region has the DNA TGTGCCAGTACGTACCTAAACCAGGGGTTTGGCTACACCTTC.

This clone has only a few counts. CDR3 amino acids: CASVQGKGIQETQYF. The CDR3 DNA reads TGTGCCAGCGTCCAGGGGAAGGGGATTCAAGAGACCCAGTACTTC. The chain employs TRBV6-1 and TRBJ2-5, with D possibly TRBD1 on 6 matching bases. There are 15 residues in the CDR3. Germline V gene data show CDR1 as MNHNS and CDR2 as SASEGT. The V end lost 8 bases, the J end lost 2 bases, and 18 bases lay between the germline ends.

This chain uses TRBV19 with TRBJ1-4; D not resolved. This CDR3 has 15 residues. The germline gives CDR1 LNHDA, CDR2 SQIVND (reference sequence). Trimming pared 3 bases from V and 5 bases from J, leaving 13 bases between. This CDR3 reads CASSIITQLNEKLFF. The CDR3 DNA is TGTGCCAGTAGTATTATAACACAGCTCAATGAAAAACTGTTTTTT.

This clone was detected only once. The sample holds other DNA sequences that translate to the same CDR3. The chain combines TRBV27 with TRBJ1-5; D is possibly TRBD1 (5 bases). The V end was cut by 5 bases, the J end by 2 bases, with 16 bases between. This CDR3 has 16 residues. Germline-derived CDR1 and CDR2 are MNHEY and SMNVEV (reference sequence). This CDR3 reads CASSLRGQRGNQPQHF. The CDR3 coding sequence is TGTGCCAGCAGTCTGAGAGGACAACGCGGCAATCAGCCCCAGCATTTT.

The genes are TRBV28 and TRBJ1-1; D is perhaps TRBD1 (6 bases). V lost 2 bases and J 8 bases, leaving 6 bases between the germline ends. Germline assignment: CDR1 MDHEN and CDR2 SYDVKM. The length of the CDR3 is 11 residues. In nucleotides, the CDR3 is TGTGCCAGCAGTTTAACAGGGGAAGCTTTCTTT. Translating gives CASSLTGEAFF.

The genes are TRBV10-1 and TRBJ2-1, with a possible D match to TRBD2 (5 bases). With 2 bases removed from V and 4 bases from J, the gap between germline ends came to 15 bases. From germline, CDR1 is WNHNN and CDR2 SYGVQD (reference sequence). There are 16 residues in the CDR3. CDR3 region: CASSELGKASYNEQFF. CDR3 DNA: TGCGCCAGCAGTGAGCTCGGGAAAGCATCTTACAATGAGCAGTTCTTC.

V usage is TRBV30 and J usage is TRBJ1-6, with D maybe TRBD1 (5 bases). The CDR3 sequence is 13 residues long. Deletions cut 1 base from V and 10 bases from J, with 11 bases between. Germline CDR1 reads GTSNPN; CDR2 reads SVGIG (reference sequence). The CDR3 is CAWSERGGSPLHF. The CDR3 DNA sequence: TGTGCCTGGAGTGAGAGGGGAGGGTCACCCCTCCACTTT.

The chain joins TRBV7-9 to TRBJ1-1; D is unresolved. The length of the CDR3 is 14 residues. CDR1 is SEHNR, CDR2 FQNEAQ, per germline (reference sequence). Between the trimmed V and J ends, which lost 2 bases and 4 bases, there was a span of 11 bases. CDR3 DNA sequence: TGTGCCAGCAGCTTAAGTAGTCCGGGCACTGAAGCTTTCTTT. This codes for CASSLSSPGTEAFF.

V is TRBV28 and J is TRBJ2-3; 9 bases match TRBD1. With V trimmed by 3 bases and J by 5 bases, 3 bases remained unmatched. Germline assignment: CDR1 MDHEN and CDR2 SYDVKM. This CDR3 contains 14 residues. DNA for the CDR3: TGTGCCAGCAGTTTCCGGGACAGGGAAGATACGCAGTATTTT. Amino acid sequence: CASSFRDREDTQYF.

The chain joins TRBV30 to TRBJ1-2, with TRBD1 identical over 7 bases. Unmatched junction bases numbered 7, after V lost 5 bases and J lost 4 bases. Germline assignment: CDR1 GTSNPN and CDR2 SVGIG (reference sequence). The CDR3 is 13 amino acids. The CDR3: CAWDRQGSYGYTF. In nucleotides, the CDR3 is TGTGCCTGGGACCGACAGGGTAGCTATGGCTACACCTTC.

The chain recombines TRBV2 with TRBJ1-2; TRBD1 matches 7 bases. V lost 4 bases and J lost 8; bases outside the gene matches: 7. CDR3 size: 13 residues. Germline CDR1 and CDR2: SNHLY and FYNNEI. The CDR3 sequence is CASSGMTGNGYTF. DNA of the CDR3: TGTGCCAGCAGTGGAATGACAGGGAACGGCTACACCTTC.

This clone was counted a few times. J is TRBJ1-2 and V is TRBV5-5, with D unclear. The ends were cut back, 4 bases at V and 2 bases at J, with 9 bases in the middle. There are 13 residues in the CDR3. Germline CDR1 reads SGHKS; CDR2 reads YYEKEE (reference sequence). CDR3 in amino acids: CASSRGENYGYTF. The CDR3, as DNA: TGTGCCAGCAGCCGTGGGGAGAACTATGGCTACACCTTC.

This chain connects TRBV11-2 to TRBJ2-3; D perhaps matches TRBD1 (5 bases). The CDR3 extends over 15 amino acids. The V gene's germline CDR1 is SGHAT and CDR2 FQNNGV. V was shortened by 5 bases and J by 0 bases, with 12 bases between the two germline ends. This chain's CDR3 is CASSPDRASTDTQYF. The DNA for the CDR3 is TGTGCCAGCAGCCCTGACAGAGCTAGCACAGATACGCAGTATTTT.

This clone was detected only a few times. This chain connects TRBV7-3 to TRBJ1-1; a possible D gene is TRBD1 (5 bases). V lost 1 base to trimming and J lost 5 bases, with 11 bases between them. Germline lookup yields CDR1 SGHTA and CDR2 FQGTGA. This CDR3 is built from 14 residues. This chain's CDR3 is CASSLIGGGTEAFF. DNA for the CDR3: TGTGCCAGCAGCTTAATCGGGGGAGGGACTGAAGCTTTCTTT. The full variable domain, rest sourced from reference TRBV7-3 and TRBJ1-1, is GAGVSQTPSNKVTEKGKYVELRCDPISGHTALYWYRQSLGQGPEFLIYFQGTGAADDSGLPNDRFFAVRPEGSVSTLKIQRTERGDSAVYLCASSLIGGGTEAFFGQGTRLTVV.

The rearrangement links TRBV28 to TRBJ2-5; 11 nucleotides agree with TRBD2. With 5 bases clipped from V and 5 bases from J, the junction kept 7 bases outside the gene matches. CDR3 length: 15 residues. CDR1 is MDHEN and CDR2 is SYDVKM in the germline V gene. The DNA for the CDR3 is TGTGCCAGCAGTGCTAGCGGGGGGATACGCGAGACCCAGTACTTC. This encodes CASSASGGIRETQYF. The complete variable domain, with remaining parts taken from reference TRBV28 and TRBJ2-5, reads DVKVTQSSRYLVKRTGEKVFLECVQDMDHENMFWYRQDPGLGLRLIYFSYDVKMKEKGDIPEGYSVSREKKERFSLILESASTNQTSMYLCASSASGGIRETQYFGPGTRLLVL.

The chain uses TRBV7-2 and TRBJ2-5; 7 bases align to TRBD2. V lost 5 bases and J lost 4; bases outside the gene matches: 4. The CDR3 spans 13 residues. Germline CDR1 reads SGHTA; CDR2 reads FQGNSA. CDR3 nucleotides: TGTGCCAGCAGCCCAGGACTAGTAGAGACCCAGTACTTC. Translation gives CASSPGLVETQYF.

The rearrangement joins TRBV7-8 to TRBJ2-3; 9 bases agree with TRBD2. Germline CDR1 reads SGHVS; CDR2 reads FQNEAQ. V gave up 3 bases and J gave up 6 bases; unmatched junction bases: 25. The CDR3 is 21 residues long. The CDR3 loop is CASSFPRWASGIKMGWDTQYF. The CDR3 DNA sequence: TGTGCCAGCAGCTTCCCGCGTTGGGCTAGCGGGATAAAAATGGGTTGGGATACGCAGTATTTT. Based on the CDR3 plus reference TRBV7-8 and TRBJ2-3, the full variable domain is GAGVSQSPRYKVAKRGQDVALRCDPISGHVSLFWYQQALGQGPEFLTYFQNEAQLDKSGLPSDRFFAERPEGSVSTLKIQRTQQEDSAVYLCASSFPRWASGIKMGWDTQYFGPGTRLTVL.

The chain couples TRBV6-1 to TRBJ1-6, with D hard to call. The V gene lost 2 bases and the J gene lost 6 bases, with 8 bases spanning the gap. Per the germline V gene, CDR1 is MNHNS and CDR2 is SASEGT. This CDR3 region has 14 residues. CDR3 sequence reads: CASSEYWPNSPLHF. The DNA for the CDR3 is TGTGCCAGCAGTGAATATTGGCCTAATTCACCCCTCCACTTT.

The chain is built from TRBV27 and TRBJ2-3; D is ambiguous. Per germline, CDR1 MNHEY and CDR2 SMNVEV (reference sequence). CDR3 length equals 13 residues. Trimming removed 5 bases from V and 4 bases from J, with 10 bases in between. The CDR3 coding sequence is TGTGCCAGCAGTCTCTCCTACCCAGATACGCAGTATTTT. It specifies CASSLSYPDTQYF.

This chain joins TRBV4-1 and TRBJ2-2; 11 positions agree with TRBD2. The V gene end was trimmed by 0 bases and the J gene end by 4 bases; junction bases not matched to a gene: 1. CDR1 is MGHRA, CDR2 YSYEKL, per germline. CDR3 length equals 16 residues. CDR3 coding DNA: TGCGCCAGCAGCCAAGAGCTAGCGGGGGGCACCGGGGAGCTGTTTTTT. It yields the protein CASSQELAGGTGELFF.

For this clone: Compared with germline, one end of the junction differs, possibly owing to a read error. J is TRBJ2-5 and V is TRBV7-9, with 7 bases lining up with TRBD1. CDR1 is SEHNR, CDR2 FQNEAQ, per germline (reference sequence). The CDR3 is 14 residues long. CDR3 bases: TGTTCCAGCAGCCTCCGACAGGGCCAAGAGACCCAGTACTTC. This sequence encodes CSSSLRQGQETQYF.

This chain connects TRBV5-1 to TRBJ2-5, with 8 bases that match TRBD2. This CDR3 is built from 15 residues. Germline CDR1 SGHRS, CDR2 YFSETQ. With 4 bases clipped from V and 2 bases from J, the junction kept 7 bases outside the gene matches. The CDR3: CASSTLAANQETQYF. CDR3 nucleotides: TGCGCCAGCAGCACACTAGCGGCTAATCAAGAGACCCAGTACTTC.

The chain combines TRBV20-1 with TRBJ1-1; a possible D gene is TRBD1 (6 bases). The CDR3 runs 11 residues. CDR1 and CDR2 from the germline V gene are DFQATT and SNEGSKA (reference sequence). The germline V and J ends were trimmed by 6 bases and 9 bases, with 14 bases remaining between them. DNA of the CDR3: TGCAGTGCGCTACAGGGTAGTAAAGCTTTCTTT. This gives the protein CSALQGSKAFF.